Sequencing of this T cell receptor beta chain was carried out in a study of shared clonotypes between healthy human individuals. The CDR3 runs to 13 residues. V was pared by 7 bases and J by 11 bases, with 9 bases of the junction left unmatched. The V gene's germline CDR1 is MNHEY and CDR2 SMNVEV (reference sequence). Study findings and constraints: Memory subsets had estimated richness that was generally smaller than that of naive subsets.

Of note for this clone: Antigen specificity is unknown.

Across several immunoSEQ plates, the genomic DNA of each subset was split evenly. The table came from immunoSEQ multiplex PCR; TCRdb's copy has only in-frame clones and leaves some out. This table holds approximately 2.3 million clones, 85% to 95% found once. The sample consisted of naive CD4+ T cells from PBMCs. Subset indicated: CD45RA+ positively selected. This receptor was obtained from a man between 18 and 29 years old in good health. Some clones in this sample may be carry-over from other donors' samples. The V gene is TRBV27, the J gene TRBJ1-2, with 11 bases aligning to TRBD1. As DNA, the CDR3 is TGTGCCAGCAAAACCGGGACAGGGGGACGTTACACCTTC. Amino acid sequence: CASKTGTGGRYTF.